Detailed here is one T cell receptor (beta chain). The antigen is not known. This sample was taken from a study of shared clonotypes between healthy human individuals. Profiled with immunoSEQ multiplex PCR; TCRdb holds only in-frame clones, not every one. The sample holds over 1.4 million clones, roughly 96% seen once. The V end lost 3 bases, the J end lost 4 bases, and 10 bases lay between the germline ends. Germline CDR1 is SGHVS and CDR2 is FQNEAQ. The CDR3 is 14 amino acids. Study-wide results and limits: Sorted-subset sequencing, rarefaction showed, was incomplete despite large depth.

This TCR was recovered from a man aged 25 to 40 in good health. The chain recombines TRBV7-8 with TRBJ1-3; D ambiguous. Sequenced input: naive CD4+ T cells sorted from blood. Indicated subset: CD45RA+ positively selected. The CDR3 coding sequence is TGTGCCAGCAGCTTTCAAGTACAGGGAAACACCATATATTTT. It yields the protein CASSFQVQGNTIYF. The entire variable domain, with the rest obtained from reference TRBV7-8 and TRBJ1-3, is as follows: GAGVSQSPRYKVAKRGQDVALRCDPISGHVSLFWYQQALGQGPEFLTYFQNEAQLDKSGLPSDRFFAERPEGSVSTLKIQRTQQEDSAVYLCASSFQVQGNTIYFGEGSWLTVV.